The 19 T cell receptor beta chains below come from one sample, sequenced in a study of T cells after yellow fever vaccination. TCRdb redid the calling of the 5' RACE reads with MiXCR, one entry per CDR3 protein. The sample consists of about 350,000 distinct CDR3 sequences, about 4% of them appearing once. Specimen: PBMCs, collected 5 days after the yellow fever booster vaccination. All receptors come from a man between 18 and 35 years old who received the YFV17D yellow fever vaccine.

This clonotype was found a few times. CDR3: CASSLRQGGKLFF. The CDR3, as DNA: TGTGCCAGCAGCTTGAGACAGGGGGGAAAACTGTTTTTT. The V call is TRBV7-3, the J call TRBJ1-4; TRBD1 matches at 9 bases. This CDR3 has 13 amino acids. Germline CDR1 and CDR2: SGHTA and FQGTGA. V lost 3 bases to trimming and J lost 10 bases; unmatched junction nucleotides: 3.

The V call is TRBV4-1, the J call TRBJ2-1; 8 nucleotides match TRBD1. The trim removed 1 base at V and 5 bases at J, leaving 4 bases unmatched. The CDR3 loop spans 15 amino acids. Germline values: CDR1 MGHRA, CDR2 YSYEKL. The DNA of the CDR3 is TGCGCCAGCAGCCAAGGCCAGGGGGCTAACAATGAGCAGTTCTTC. Translating it yields CASSQGQGANNEQFF.

This clonotype appeared a few times. The chain is built from TRBV5-1 and TRBJ2-7, with D tentatively TRBD1 or TRBD2 (5 bases each). V was trimmed by 4 bases and J by 4 bases, leaving 15 bases between them. This CDR3 contains 14 residues. CDR1 SGHRS and CDR2 YFSETQ come from the germline V gene. DNA of the CDR3: TGCGCCAGCAGCCTGGGGGTCCCCAAATACGAGCAGTACTTC. It translates to CASSLGVPKYEQYF.

This clonotype was detected only a few times. The chain is built from TRBV5-8 and TRBJ1-1, with no clear D. V lost 0 bases, J lost 1 base, and 10 bases lay in between. CDR3 length equals 15 residues. The V gene's germline CDR1 is SGHTS and CDR2 YDEGEE. CDR3 bases: TGTGCCAGCAGCTTGGGCGGTCTCCAGAACACTGAAGCTTTCTTT. Amino acid sequence: CASSLGGLQNTEAFF.

The sample holds a few counts of this clonotype. The rearrangement uses TRBV4-2 and TRBJ2-3; no firm D call. This CDR3 comprises 13 residues. With 1 base removed from V and 1 base from J, the gap between germline ends came to 3 bases. Germline V CDR1 and CDR2: LGHNA, YNFKEQ. The CDR3 DNA is TGTGCCAGCAGCCAAGTCGGCACAGATACGCAGTATTTT. It translates to CASSQVGTDTQYF.

This clonotype has a handful of counts. The V and J genes are TRBV6-2 or TRBV6-3 and TRBJ2-3, with a possible D match to TRBD1 (5 bases). CDR1 MNHEY and CDR2 SVGEGT come from the germline V gene. With 9 bases removed from V and 5 bases from J, the gap between germline ends came to 15 bases. This CDR3 comprises 13 residues. The chain's CDR3 is CASLRAFEDTQYF. CDR3 DNA sequence: TGTGCCAGTCTCAGGGCTTTCGAAGATACGCAGTATTTT.

This clonotype was picked up a small number of times. The chain couples TRBV5-1 to TRBJ2-1, with D perhaps TRBD2 (5 bases). V lost 1 base and J 4 bases, leaving 12 bases between the germline ends. In germline, CDR1 is SGHRS, CDR2 YFSETQ. This CDR3 has 15 amino acids. CDR3 in DNA: TGCGCCAGCAGCTTGTCAAGGACTGTTTACAATGAGCAGTTCTTC. Protein sequence: CASSLSRTVYNEQFF. Drawing the rest from reference TRBV5-1 and TRBJ2-1, the complete variable domain is KAGVTQTPRYLIKTRGQQVTLSCSPISGHRSVSWYQQTPGQGLQFLFEYFSETQRNKGNFPGRFSGRQFSNSRSEMNVSTLELGDSALYLCASSLSRTVYNEQFFGPGTRLTVL.

This chain joins TRBV24-1 and TRBJ1-4, with 12 nucleotides matching TRBD1. Germline trimming cut 5 bases from V and 5 bases from J; bases unmatched to any gene: 8. CDR1 and CDR2 from the germline V gene are KGHDR and SFDVKD. The length of the CDR3 is 17 residues. CDR3 in DNA: TGTGCCACCAGTGCCTGCCGGGACAGGGGGCGCAATGAAAAACTGTTTTTT. Its translation: CATSACRDRGRNEKLFF.

This clonotype was recorded many times. The chain has TRBV20-1 and TRBJ2-1; TRBD1 agrees at 7 bases. This CDR3 comprises 15 residues. The germline V gene has CDR1 DFQATT and CDR2 SNEGSKA (reference sequence). J gave up 7 bases and V 6 bases, and 15 bases lay outside the gene matches. Written as DNA, the CDR3 is TGCAGTGCCCAAATCAGGGGGAACTCAAGGAATGAGCAGTTCTTC. Translated: CSAQIRGNSRNEQFF.

The rearrangement links TRBV4-2 to TRBJ2-1; no clear D gene. The V gene lost 0 bases and the J gene lost 6 bases, with 12 bases spanning the gap. CDR1 and CDR2 (germline): LGHNA, YNFKEQ. The CDR3 is 15 amino acids. The CDR3 reads CASSQDLPLGNEQFF. For the CDR3, the DNA is TGTGCCAGCAGCCAAGATTTGCCGTTGGGCAATGAGCAGTTCTTC.

This clonotype came up many times. This chain links TRBV5-1 with TRBJ1-1; 7 bases map to TRBD1. The ends lost 4 bases at V and 3 bases at J; junction bases unmatched: 6. Germline V CDR1 and CDR2: SGHRS, YFSETQ. This CDR3 is 14 amino acids long. The CDR3 DNA sequence: TGCGCCAGCAGCCCTGACAGGGTGGACACTGAAGCTTTCTTT. It is translated as CASSPDRVDTEAFF.

J is TRBJ2-3 and V is TRBV7-2, with D possibly TRBD2 on 7 matching bases. CDR3 length: 15 amino acids. From germline, CDR1 is SGHTA and CDR2 FQGNSA. V was cut by 1 base and J by 5 bases, with 13 bases left in between. In nucleotides, the CDR3 is TGTGCCAGCAGCTTAGGGTCTAGGGGGGGAGATACGCAGTATTTT. Translated: CASSLGSRGGDTQYF.

This clonotype appeared a few times. This chain joins TRBV5-1 and TRBJ2-7, with TRBD1 as a possible D gene (5 bases). V lost 2 bases to trimming and J lost 2 bases, with 11 bases between them. Germline V CDR1 and CDR2: SGHRS, YFSETQ. The CDR3 consists of 14 residues. CDR3 sequence: CASSLEQVPYEQYV. DNA for the CDR3: TGCGCCAGCAGCTTAGAACAGGTTCCCTACGAGCAGTACGTC.

J is TRBJ2-3 and V is TRBV7-2, with TRBD1 as a possible D gene (6 bases). The V end was cut by 5 bases, the J end by 4 bases, with 16 bases between. Germline assignment: CDR1 SGHTA and CDR2 FQGNSA. CDR3 length: 15 amino acids. For the CDR3, the DNA is TGTGCCAGCAGCCAGCGGTACAGGGATCCAGATACGCAGTATTTT. This sequence encodes CASSQRYRDPDTQYF.

In its sample, this clonotype was seen many times. The chain carries TRBV15 and TRBJ2-7; D possibly matches TRBD1 or TRBD2 (5 bases each). The germline CDR1 and CDR2 sequences are LNHNV and YYDKDF (reference sequence). V lost 1 base, J lost 2 bases, and 9 bases lay in between. The CDR3 runs 14 residues. This CDR3 reads CATSRGGTPYEQYF. CDR3 DNA: TGTGCCACCAGCAGAGGGGGGACGCCCTACGAGCAGTACTTC.

This clonotype was observed many times. The rearrangement uses TRBV12-3 or TRBV12-4 and TRBJ2-7; D possibly corresponds to TRBD1 (6 bases). Trimming shortened V by 5 bases and J by 6 bases, and 17 bases separated the two germline ends. The CDR3 spans 14 residues. CDR3 residues: CASSTDRPVSEQYF. The CDR3 DNA sequence: TGTGCCAGCAGTACCGACAGGCCCGTCTCCGAGCAGTACTTC.

This clonotype showed up just a few times. V and J are TRBV7-9 and TRBJ1-1; 8 nucleotides align to TRBD1. From germline, CDR1 is SEHNR and CDR2 FQNEAQ (reference sequence). Trimming cost V 5 bases and J 3 bases; bases outside gene matches: 8. The CDR3 runs 15 residues. The CDR3: CASSMDRAMYTEAFF. The CDR3 DNA follows: TGTGCCAGCAGCATGGACAGGGCCATGTACACTGAAGCTTTCTTT.

This clonotype was counted ten times or more. CDR3 loop: CASSPGLAGLLGETQYF. CDR3 DNA sequence: TGTGCCAGCAGCCCGGGACTAGCGGGGCTCCTGGGGGAGACCCAGTACTTC. The chain is built from TRBV11-2 and TRBJ2-5, with 13 bases matching TRBD2. Germline CDR1 and CDR2: SGHAT and FQNNGV. The J segment lost 5 bases and the V segment lost 5 bases, leaving 11 bases of the junction unmatched. The CDR3 consists of 17 residues.

In its sample, this clonotype was seen a few times. The rearrangement joins TRBV7-2 to TRBJ2-7; 10 bases are a match to TRBD1. Trimming took 5 bases from V and 4 from J; bases not matched to a gene: 8. This CDR3 is built from 15 residues. The germline gives CDR1 SGHTA, CDR2 FQGNSA. CDR3 sequence reads: CASSPETGGVYEQYF. CDR3 nucleotide sequence: TGTGCCAGCAGCCCTGAGACAGGGGGCGTATACGAGCAGTACTTC.